A selection of T cell receptor beta chains follows, all from one sample in a study of shared T cell receptors in the human thymus. The data were produced by immunoSEQ multiplex PCR, yet TCRdb's version contains in-frame clones alone and is incomplete. Of about 660,000 clones listed, around 87% were seen once; the top ten hold 0.0094%. This sample also belongs to another study, concerning human thymus T cells.

Sequencing was done on a sample of thymocytes. The receptors stem from a boy in the first two years of life with a congenital heart defect. Both conserved end residues are part of each CDR3. The D gene is left open where the match is weak. Clone size is stated in some rows and not others, as once, few, many or a class when expanded.

clone_size	d_call	v_call	j_call	cdr3_aa	cdr3_nt
few	TRBD2	TRBV2	TRBJ2-7	CANQRERTSGPFFHEQYF	TGTGCCAACCAAAGAGAGAGGACTAGCGGCCCTTTCTTCCACGAGCAGTACTTC
-	TRBD1	TRBV16	TRBJ2-7	CASSQSRQGYEQYF	TGTGCCAGCAGCCAATCTCGACAGGGGTACGAGCAGTACTTC
-	TRBD2	TRBV4-3	TRBJ2-3	CASSEKRDQRGGTDTQYF	TGCGCCAGCAGCGAAAAGAGGGACCAGCGGGGGGGCACAGATACGCAGTATTTT
-	TRBD2	TRBV6-5	TRBJ2-1	CASTSGTSAYNEQFF	TGTGCCAGCACCTCCGGGACTAGCGCCTACAATGAGCAGTTCTTC
once	-	TRBV4-1	TRBJ2-7	CASSRGHDYEQYF	TGCGCCAGCAGCCGTGGACATGACTACGAGCAGTACTTC
-	TRBD2	TRBV7-2	TRBJ2-1	CASSPNLRTSGRRDEQFF	TGTGCCAGCAGCCCCAATCTCCGGACTAGCGGGAGAAGGGATGAGCAGTTCTTC
-	TRBD1	TRBV6-4	TRBJ1-6	CASRKTGQDNSPLHF	TGTGCCAGCAGGAAGACAGGGCAAGATAATTCACCCCTCCACTTT
once	TRBD1	TRBV28	TRBJ1-2	CATLGVTGDYGYTF	TGTGCCACCTTGGGGGTAACAGGGGACTATGGCTACACCTTC
-	TRBD2	TRBV29-1	TRBJ2-3	CSANGTSGRESTDTQYF	TGCAGCGCCAATGGGACTAGCGGGAGGGAGAGCACAGATACGCAGTATTTT
few	TRBD1	TRBV10-3	TRBJ2-6	CATGQGITGANVLTF	TGTGCCACAGGACAGGGAATTACTGGGGCCAACGTCCTGACTTTC
-	-	TRBV5-4	TRBJ1-2	CASSLTGGLNYGYTF	TGTGCCAGCAGCCTGACGGGGGGACTTAACTATGGCTACACCTTC
once	-	TRBV6-4	TRBJ2-1	CASSPEGRRHEQFF	TGTGCCAGCAGCCCCGAGGGCCGGAGACATGAGCAGTTCTTC
-	TRBD1	TRBV19	TRBJ1-6	CASSSQTGLRPLHF	TGTGCCAGTAGTTCTCAGACAGGGCTTCGGCCCCTCCACTTT
few	-	TRBV6-1	TRBJ2-4	CASSVGSLAKNIQYF	TGTGCCAGCAGTGTTGGCAGTCTAGCCAAAAACATTCAGTACTTC
-	TRBD1	TRBV19	TRBJ2-1	CASSIGPGTGFGQFF	TGTGCCAGTAGTATCGGTCCCGGGACAGGATTCGGGCAGTTCTTC
-	TRBD2	TRBV28	TRBJ2-7	CASSLFLLAGYEQYF	TGTGCCAGCAGTTTATTTTTACTAGCGGGATACGAGCAGTACTTC
-	-	TRBV5-1	TRBJ1-1	CASSFDRNTEAFF	TGCGCCAGCAGCTTCGACAGGAACACTGAAGCTTTCTTT
-	-	TRBV30	TRBJ2-3	CAWSSQVTDTQYF	TGTGCCTGGAGTTCCCAGGTCACAGATACGCAGTATTTT
once	-	TRBV25-1	TRBJ1-4	CASSELLTDNEKLFF	TGTGCCAGCAGTGAACTACTGACAGATAATGAAAAACTGTTTTTT
-	TRBD1	TRBV6-1	TRBJ1-5	CASGRDRGRDQPQHF	TGTGCCAGCGGAAGGGACAGGGGGCGCGATCAGCCCCAGCATTTT
-	TRBD2	TRBV29-1	TRBJ2-1	CSVEGAGERDEQFF	TGCAGCGTTGAAGGAGCGGGAGAAAGGGATGAGCAGTTCTTC
-	TRBD1	TRBV10-3	TRBJ1-2	CAISSQTGSYGYTF	TGTGCCATCAGCTCCCAGACAGGGTCCTATGGCTACACCTTC
-	-	TRBV27	TRBJ1-1	CASGPMEDGTEAFF	TGTGCCAGCGGCCCAATGGAGGACGGCACTGAAGCTTTCTTT
-	TRBD2	TRBV5-6	TRBJ2-5	CASSLPGPGSGGETQYF	TGTGCCAGCAGCTTGCCCGGTCCAGGTAGCGGGGGAGAGACCCAGTACTTC
-	-	TRBV5-4	TRBJ1-3	CASSLPRENGNTIYF	TGTGCCAGCAGCTTACCGCGGGAAAATGGAAACACCATATATTTT
-	-	TRBV4-3	TRBJ2-5	CASSQDNFGLALGKTQYF	TGCGCCAGCAGCCAAGACAATTTTGGGCTAGCCCTTGGGAAGACCCAGTACTTC
-	TRBD1	TRBV7-9	TRBJ2-7	CASSPGRDRGFYEQYF	TGTGCCAGCAGCCCGGGGCGGGACAGGGGTTTTTACGAGCAGTACTTC
-	-	TRBV2	TRBJ1-5	CASSELGRNQPQHF	TGTGCCAGCAGTGAACTTGGGCGCAATCAGCCCCAGCATTTT
-	-	TRBV11-2	TRBJ2-7	CASSLVFAAVTYEQYF	TGTGCCAGCAGCTTAGTATTTGCGGCGGTGACCTACGAGCAGTACTTC
-	-	TRBV11-2	TRBJ1-3	CASSLNLTASGNTIYF	TGTGCCAGCAGCTTAAATTTGACAGCCTCTGGAAACACCATATATTTT
once	TRBD2	TRBV4-3	TRBJ2-2	CASSPGLAKTGELFF	TGCGCCAGCAGCCCAGGACTAGCGAAAACCGGGGAGCTGTTTTTT
-	-	TRBV4-3	TRBJ1-1	CASSQDDRQMNTEAFF	TGCGCCAGCAGCCAAGATGACAGACAAATGAACACTGAAGCTTTCTTT
-	TRBD1	TRBV27	TRBJ1-5	CASSFLRDRENQPQHF	TGTGCCAGCAGTTTCCTCCGGGACAGGGAAAATCAGCCCCAGCATTTT
-	-	TRBV7-9	TRBJ1-4	CASSLEGRGGKLFF	TGTGCCAGCAGCTTAGAGGGCAGAGGAGGAAAACTGTTTTTT
-	TRBD1	TRBV6-4	TRBJ1-1	CAKEQGRVNTEAFF	TGTGCCAAAGAACAGGGGCGGGTTAACACTGAAGCTTTCTTT
-	TRBD1	TRBV30	TRBJ1-5	CAWSERDRGMDQPQHF	TGTGCCTGGAGTGAGAGGGACAGAGGAATGGATCAGCCCCAGCATTTT
-	TRBD1	TRBV4-3	TRBJ1-2	CASSQEAGTGIGYTF	TGCGCCAGCAGCCAAGAGGCCGGGACAGGGATAGGCTACACCTTC
-	TRBD1	TRBV23-1	TRBJ1-1	CASSAGGQVSARTPTTEAFF	TGCGCCAGCAGTGCAGGTGGACAGGTTTCGGCCCGAACCCCCACCACTGAAGCTTTCTTT
-	TRBD2	TRBV28	TRBJ2-3	CASSPGGVAGGSGTDTQYF	TGTGCCAGCAGCCCCGGGGGGGTAGCGGGAGGGTCGGGCACAGATACGCAGTATTTT
-	TRBD2	TRBV7-9	TRBJ2-5	CASRRTSGRAEKETQYF	TGTGCCAGCAGGAGGACTAGCGGGAGGGCCGAGAAAGAGACCCAGTACTTC
-	TRBD2	TRBV7-3	TRBJ2-1	CASSLEAGGPNEQFF	TGTGCCAGCAGCTTAGAAGCGGGGGGGCCCAATGAGCAGTTCTTC
-	-	TRBV5-1	TRBJ2-7	CASSLDRKYEQYF	TGCGCCAGCAGCTTGGACAGGAAATACGAGCAGTACTTC
-	-	TRBV9	TRBJ1-6	CASSVLPYYNSPLHF	TGTGCCAGCAGCGTTCTTCCGTACTATAATTCACCCCTCCACTTT
-	-	TRBV28	TRBJ1-2	CASSPLTGLYGYTF	TGTGCCAGCAGTCCGCTCACAGGGCTCTATGGCTACACCTTC
-	TRBD1	TRBV5-4	TRBJ2-1	CASSRGQGFGDEQFF	TGTGCCAGCAGCAGGGGACAGGGGTTTGGCGATGAGCAGTTCTTC
-	TRBD1	TRBV4-1	TRBJ2-7	CASSQDRQGSHEQYF	TGCGCCAGCAGCCAGGATCGACAGGGTAGTCACGAGCAGTACTTC
-	-	TRBV5-4	TRBJ1-1	CASSFDGHTEAFF	TGTGCCAGCAGCTTTGATGGGCACACTGAAGCTTTCTTT
-	-	TRBV5-1	TRBJ2-4	CASSRGSKNIQYF	TGCGCCAGCAGCCGGGGGTCCAAAAACATTCAGTACTTC